Sequencing of this TCR beta chain was carried out in a study of tumour-infiltrating T cells in Burkitt lymphoma. Study-wide context: This cohort included all epidemiological subtypes of Burkitt lymphoma. Overall and progression-free survival were predicted by productive clonality. Study results and caveats: Several public clonotypes were shared across many Burkitt lymphoma patients.

CDR1 MNHEY and CDR2 SMNVEV come from the germline V gene (reference sequence). This CDR3 is built from 12 residues. Trimming cost V 2 bases and J 8 bases, with 9 bases left between them. Assay: immunoSEQ multiplex PCR; the TCRdb copy retains only in-frame clones and omits some. The sample comprises around 1,400 clones, around 15% of which are singletons, and approximately 20% rests with the top ten. With regard to this clone: Its antigen remains unidentified.

The receptor was isolated from a human donor with Burkitt lymphoma. The chain carries TRBV27 and TRBJ1-1; a weak D match, TRBD1 (5 bases). The sequenced material came from tumor tissue. In DNA, the CDR3 is TGTGCCAGCAGTTTACTTGGGGACGAAGCTTTCTTT. Translation: CASSLLGDEAFF.